The TCR beta chain described here comes from a study of blood T cell repertoires in COVID-19 (dated by TCRdb to 2020 to 2022). As for the study more broadly: Samples covering the acute and convalescent phases of COVID-19 were provided by collaborators in the United States, Italy and Spain. The prospective study material was composed of cDNA or gDNA derived from T cells, B-cell-depleted T cells, or PBMCs. The dataset comprised deeply sampled blood TCRbeta repertoires from subjects exposed to, actively infected with, or recovered from COVID-19. The repertoires were released in a freely available public database intended as a resource for research on the immune response to SARS-CoV-2. Samples came from the ongoing ImmuneRACE study (first 160 participants) plus 1,254 subjects from 6 global collaborators. The sample metadata nearly always contained a de-identified subject ID, COVID-19 status, age in years and sex. HLA class I and class II types, where available, came from metadata supplied by the sample provider rather than from assay-based typing. Results and caveats for the whole study, not just this receptor: How much clinical and demographic metadata was included differed by source and by participant, and the metadata was provided uncurated.

TCRbeta CDR3 regions were amplified from genomic DNA by means of the immunoSEQ Assay, a bias-controlled multiplex PCR. Concerning the study's data processing: The number of nucleated cells in each sample was estimated by amplification of reference gene primers within the assay. Sequence reads were collapsed and filtered to measure the absolute abundance of every unique TCRbeta CDR3 rearrangement. For each sample, productive Simpson clonality was calculated as the square root of Simpson's diversity index over productive rearrangements. As stored in TCRdb, this immuneACCESS dataset retains in-frame rearrangements with V and J assigned. A fraction of the clones does not appear; measured against another copy, unresolved V genes explain less than half of the discrepancy, and the remainder lacks a known reason. The V and J calls and the clone size are those of that table, but D and trimming were determined from the DNA. In this sample the table shows some 100,000 clones, roughly four fifths of which occur a single time. The ten top clones hold 5.5% to 7.5% of the sample.

V is clipped by 0 bases and J by 0 bases, and the sequence between their germline boundaries is 11 bases long. The germline V gene (reference sequence) provides CDR1 LNHNV and CDR2 YYDKDF. The CDR3 sequence holds 16 residues, the cysteine and phenylalanine included. The only DNA kept is the CDR3, 48 bases in frame from the first base. Whole blood was collected in K2EDTA tubes by collaborating institutions according to the institutions' own protocols. For TCRbeta analysis, collaborator samples were shipped as frozen whole blood, as isolated PBMCs, or as DNA extracted from either sample type. Points on this clone: It lacks a known antigen. Base qualities are not provided; no much larger clone lies one nucleotide away.

Here the chain combines TRBV15 and TRBJ1-2, with TRBD1 as a weak D call on 6 bases. The source of this sequence is a middle-aged man with active or convalescent COVID-19. Material: peripheral blood. CDR3 protein: CATSREGGPSNYGYTF. The DNA sequence is as follows: TGTGCCACCAGCAGAGAGGGGGGGCCCTCTAACTATGGCTACACCTTC.